The text below deals with one T cell receptor beta chain. Its antigen is currently unknown. This sample was taken from a study of T-cell memory formation after mild COVID-19. For the study at large: Each donor largely had its own TCR clusters.

Study-wide findings and caveats: The study found contracting CD4+ clones mainly in CM and EM and contracting CD8+ clones in EMRA. Clones that contracted from day 15 to 85 were balanced CD4/CD8, while later expanders leaned CD4+.

The CDR3 loop spans 16 amino acids. Germline V gene sequence: CDR1 MNHEY, CDR2 SVGAGI. The germline V and J ends were trimmed by 0 bases and 0 bases, with 11 bases remaining between them. In TCRdb, the 5' RACE reads were re-called with MiXCR into one record per CDR3 protein. Of roughly 150,000 distinct CDR3 sequences listed, roughly 13% are singletons. The receptor was derived from an adult woman who had mild COVID-19 (a few samples of this study predate the infection). Cell type and time point are not known. The sequenced sample consisted of PBMCs or a T cell subset sorted from them (not recorded which). The chain uses TRBV6-5 and TRBJ1-2; possible D gene TRBD1, 5 bases. The CDR3 DNA reads as TGTGCCAGCAGTTACTCTCGGGAGGGGTCTAACTATGGCTACACCTTC. Translating it yields CASSYSREGSNYGYTF.